The 18 T cell receptor beta chains presented below share a single source sample, sequenced in a study of T-cell memory formation after mild COVID-19. A single record per CDR3 protein comes from TCRdb applying MiXCR to the 5' RACE reads. The sample lists roughly 89,000 distinct CDR3 sequences, approximately 13% occurring once. Sequences were obtained from PBMCs or a T cell subset sorted from them (not recorded which). These receptors came from an adult woman who had mild COVID-19 (a few samples of this study predate the infection). Cell type and time point are not known.

A few counts support this clonotype. J is TRBJ2-5 and V is TRBV7-2; 10 bases are shared with TRBD2. CDR1 and CDR2 (germline): SGHTA, FQGNSA. The CDR3 covers 14 residues. V dropped 6 bases and J dropped 2; count of bases not matched to a gene: 3. DNA of the CDR3: TGTGCCAGCAGAAAGACTAGCGGGCAAGAGACCCAGTACTTC. This encodes CASRKTSGQETQYF.

This clonotype was seen a few times. The genes are TRBV2 and TRBJ2-7, with D uncertain. This CDR3 spans 15 amino acids. Germline loops: CDR1 SNHLY, CDR2 FYNNEI. Trimming removed 4 bases at V and 0 bases at J, with 13 bases between. The CDR3 protein is CASSAWAESSYEQYF. The CDR3 region has the DNA TGTGCCAGCAGTGCATGGGCGGAAAGCTCCTACGAGCAGTACTTC. Together with reference TRBV2 and TRBJ2-7, the CDR3 gives the full variable domain: EPEVTQTPSHQVTQMGQEVILRCVPISNHLYFYWYRQILGQKVEFLVSFYNNEISEKSEIFDDQFSVERPDGSNFTLKIRSTKLEDSAMYFCASSAWAESSYEQYFGPGTRLTVT.

This clonotype was seen more than once but under ten times. The chain joins TRBV12-3 or TRBV12-4 to TRBJ2-6; no clear D gene. There are 17 residues in the CDR3. V lost 3 bases and J 0 bases, leaving 12 bases between the germline ends. The CDR3 region is CASSFRVPYSGANVLTF. CDR3 bases: TGTGCCAGCAGTTTTAGGGTTCCGTACTCTGGGGCCAACGTCCTGACTTTC.

A few counts support this clonotype. The V gene is TRBV20-1, the J gene TRBJ2-7; D unresolved. The germline V gene encodes CDR1 DFQATT and CDR2 SNEGSKA (reference sequence). Trimming left V 1 base short and J 0 bases short, with 7 bases between. The CDR3 contains 13 residues. The CDR3 DNA reads as TGCAGTGCTAGAGCAGCCGACTCCTACGAGCAGTACTTC. This codes for CSARAADSYEQYF.

This chain uses TRBV7-6 with TRBJ1-2; 8 nucleotides align to TRBD1. The CDR3 has 17 residues. In germline, CDR1 is SGHVS, CDR2 FNYEAQ. The V segment lost 1 base and the J segment 4 bases; nucleotides outside the gene matches: 11. In nucleotides, the CDR3 is TGTGCCAGCAGCTTAGAGACAGGGGCCCTTCCCCCCTATGGCTACACCTTC. Translating gives CASSLETGALPPYGYTF.

Comment on this clonotype: The junction departs from the called germline gene at one end, perhaps through a read error. This chain's CDR3 is CASSLAGSSTETQYF. CDR3 in DNA: TGTGCCAGCAGCTTAGCCGGCAGCTCCACAGAGACGCAGTATTTT. The chain is built from TRBV7-9 and TRBJ2-3; D call uncertain. The CDR3 loop spans 15 amino acids. Germline V gives CDR1 SEHNR, CDR2 FQNEAQ (reference sequence).

The sample holds a few counts of this clonotype. This chain joins TRBV5-1 and TRBJ2-3; TRBD2 aligns across 9 bases. V was clipped by 4 bases and J by 2 bases; unmatched bases: 8. Germline CDR1 SGHRS, CDR2 YFSETQ. CDR3 length: 16 residues. The CDR3 loop reads CASSGKLAGLTDTQYF. The CDR3 coding sequence is TGCGCCAGCAGCGGAAAACTAGCGGGTCTCACAGATACGCAGTATTTT.

This clonotype showed up many times. This chain connects TRBV24-1 to TRBJ1-5, with D hard to call. V gave up 10 bases and J gave up 3 bases, with 9 bases separating them. CDR1 is KGHDR, CDR2 SFDVKD, per germline. This CDR3 has 12 amino acids. For the CDR3, the DNA is TGTGCCACATCCGACCTCAATCAGCCCCAGCATTTT. The encoded protein is CATSDLNQPQHF.

The chain joins TRBV19 to TRBJ2-1; D is possibly TRBD2 (5 bases). CDR3 length equals 15 residues. Per the germline V gene, CDR1 is LNHDA and CDR2 is SQIVND (reference sequence). V gave up 6 bases and J gave up 8 bases, with 20 bases separating them. In nucleotides, the CDR3 is TGTGCCAGTAGGGAAGTAGGGTCACTCGGGGATGAGCAGTTCTTC. It translates to CASREVGSLGDEQFF.

This clonotype was counted a few times. The CDR3 sequence is CASRLGGTDTQYF. In DNA form, the CDR3 reads TGTGCCAGCAGGCTTGGAGGCACAGATACGCAGTATTTT. The rearrangement links TRBV5-5 to TRBJ2-3; unclear D gene. In germline, CDR1 is SGHKS, CDR2 YYEKEE (reference sequence). Between the trimmed V and J ends, which lost 5 bases and 1 base, there was a span of 8 bases. The CDR3 is 13 amino acids.

This clonotype was counted a few times. The chain couples TRBV3-1 to TRBJ2-7; D not resolved. CDR3 size: 12 residues. Germline V gives CDR1 LGHDT, CDR2 YNNKEL (reference sequence). V lost 5 bases, J lost 0 bases, and 5 bases lay in between. CDR3 sequence: CASSMGSYEQYF. The CDR3 nucleotides read TGTGCCAGCAGCATGGGCTCCTACGAGCAGTACTTC.

The rearrangement links TRBV7-8 to TRBJ2-1, with 8 bases that match TRBD1. The germline V gene has CDR1 SGHVS and CDR2 FQNEAQ. J gave up 0 bases and V 4 bases, and 11 bases lay outside the gene matches. This CDR3 contains 18 residues. This CDR3 reads CASSWAQGAGFSYNEQFF. The CDR3 nucleotides read TGTGCCAGCAGCTGGGCCCAGGGGGCGGGATTCTCCTACAATGAGCAGTTCTTC.

This clonotype came up a few times. This rearrangement joins TRBV6-2 or TRBV6-3 to TRBJ2-7; possibly TRBD2 for D (6 bases). The ends were cut back, 4 bases at V and 2 bases at J, with 15 bases in the middle. The CDR3 covers 15 residues. CDR1 is MNHEY and CDR2 is SVGEGT in the germline V gene. The CDR3, as DNA: TGTGCCAGCAGTTTAGCCAGCGGGTTGACCTACGAGCAGTACTTC. Amino acids: CASSLASGLTYEQYF.

The CDR3, as DNA: TGTGCCAGCAGTTACACTCCTTCGTCAGATACGCAGTATTTT. Protein sequence: CASSYTPSSDTQYF. The chain carries TRBV6-5 and TRBJ2-3, with D unclear. This CDR3 spans 14 amino acids. Germline values: CDR1 MNHEY, CDR2 SVGAGI. V was shortened by 2 bases and J by 4 bases, with 10 bases between the two germline ends.

This chain connects TRBV7-6 to TRBJ2-3, with D hard to call. Trimming pared 0 bases from V and 3 bases from J, leaving 13 bases between. The CDR3 has 16 residues. Germline V lookup: CDR1 SGHVS, CDR2 FNYEAQ. CDR3: CASSLALDPGTDTQYF. CDR3 bases: TGTGCCAGCAGCTTAGCGTTGGATCCTGGGACAGATACGCAGTATTTT.

J is TRBJ2-1 and V is TRBV12-3 or TRBV12-4; TRBD2 agrees at 14 bases. V lost 5 bases to trimming and J lost 8 bases; unmatched junction nucleotides: 14. The CDR3 spans 18 residues. CDR3 nucleotide sequence: TGTGCCAGCAGTCCTCTTGAGGGTGGACTAGCGGGGGGATATGAGCAGTTCTTC. This gives the protein CASSPLEGGLAGGYEQFF.

The V call is TRBV18, the J call TRBJ2-5; D perhaps matches TRBD1 (5 bases). The germline V and J ends were trimmed by 1 base and 2 bases, with 8 bases remaining between them. This CDR3 spans 14 amino acids. The germline V gene has CDR1 KGHSH and CDR2 LQKENI. CDR3 sequence reads: CASSPRTLQETQYF. In DNA form, the CDR3 reads TGTGCCAGCTCACCACGGACATTACAAGAGACCCAGTACTTC.

The chain employs TRBV29-1 and TRBJ2-2; D could derive from TRBD1 or TRBD2 (5 bases each). With 0 bases removed from V and 2 bases from J, the gap between germline ends came to 16 bases. Germline CDR1 is SQVTM and CDR2 is ANQGSEA. This CDR3 is built from 17 residues. The CDR3 DNA follows: TGCAGCGTTGAAGATCGACACGGTGGGGGTAACACCGGGGAGCTGTTTTTT. This gives the protein CSVEDRHGGGNTGELFF.